This T cell receptor (beta chain) came from a study of CD8+CD57+ T cells in acquired aplastic anemia. On this clonotype itself: A much bigger clone sits one base away, suggesting this may be a read error.

Genomic DNA constituted the template upon which TCR beta VDJ and CDR3 profiling was performed. TCRdb re-derived calls from the reads in MiXCR, one entry per CDR3 protein. Of 180,000 or so distinct CDR3 sequences in the sample, approximately 49% were seen once. This CDR3 is 16 amino acids long. The J segment lost 2 bases and the V segment lost 5 bases, leaving 9 bases of the junction unmatched. This clonotype originated in a human donor in good health. The specimen was sorted CD4+, CD8+, or CD8+CD57+ T cells (not recorded which) from PBMCs. The chain is built from TRBV12-3 or TRBV12-4 and TRBJ1-5; 7 bases map to TRBD1. CDR3 DNA: TGTGCCAGCAGTCCTACAGGGGTTGGAGGCAATCAGCCCCAGCATTTT. It translates to CASSPTGVGGNQPQHF.